The T cell receptor (beta chain) under discussion was sequenced for a study of CD8+ T cells in alopecia areata. Study results and limitations: Mice gave a clearer picture of TCR sharing than patients did, possibly for HLA-related reasons.

To note about this clone: Its antigen remains unidentified.

The authors extracted RNA and reverse transcribed it into cDNA as the sequencing template. This table comes from immunoSEQ multiplex PCR, and its TCRdb copy is limited to in-frame clones, with some not included. The table shows 30,000 to 40,000 clones, with roughly 80% occurring only once. Alopecia areata patients provided lesional scalp punch biopsies and peripheral blood. PBMCs served as the source from which CD4+ and CD8+ T cells were sorted. The CDR3 runs 17 residues. Germline CDR1 SGHNT, CDR2 YYREEE (reference sequence). With V trimmed by 3 bases and J by 0 bases, 9 bases remained unmatched. What was sequenced was NKG2D-low CD8+ T cells sorted from blood. This TCR was sampled from a human donor with alopecia areata. The chain couples TRBV5-4 to TRBJ2-5, with TRBD2 identical over 9 bases. This CDR3 is CASSWGIAGVNQETQYF. The CDR3 region has the DNA TGTGCCAGCAGCTGGGGAATAGCGGGGGTGAACCAAGAGACCCAGTACTTC.